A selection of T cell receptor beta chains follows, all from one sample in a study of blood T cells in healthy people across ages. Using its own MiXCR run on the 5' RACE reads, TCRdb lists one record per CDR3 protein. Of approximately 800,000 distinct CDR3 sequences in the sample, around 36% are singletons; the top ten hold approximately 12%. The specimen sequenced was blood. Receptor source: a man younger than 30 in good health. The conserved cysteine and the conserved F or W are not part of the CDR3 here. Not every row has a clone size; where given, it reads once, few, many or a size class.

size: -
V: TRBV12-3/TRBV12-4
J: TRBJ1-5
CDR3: ASSLSGSQPQH

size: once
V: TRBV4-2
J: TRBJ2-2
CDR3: ASSQGGAGGNTGELF

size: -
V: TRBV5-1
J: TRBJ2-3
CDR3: ASSLVGGRESTDTQY

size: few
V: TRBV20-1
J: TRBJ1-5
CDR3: SARDLGGANQPQH

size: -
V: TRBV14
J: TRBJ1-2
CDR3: ASSPHLRDISLGGYT

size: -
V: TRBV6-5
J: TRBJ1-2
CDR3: ASSRGESLPYGYT

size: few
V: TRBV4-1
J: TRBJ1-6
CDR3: ASSQESVESPLH

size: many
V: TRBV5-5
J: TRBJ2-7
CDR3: ASSRAGTEFYEQY

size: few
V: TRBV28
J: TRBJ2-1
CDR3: ASSSTGTGPNEQF

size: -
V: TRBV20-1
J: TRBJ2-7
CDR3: SARRVLAVFTLVRYEQY

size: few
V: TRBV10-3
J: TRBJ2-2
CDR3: AIRAGRENTGELF

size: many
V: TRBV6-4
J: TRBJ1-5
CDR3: ASSEAGGNQPQH

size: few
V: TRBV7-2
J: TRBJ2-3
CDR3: ASSLASGVGGHTDTQY

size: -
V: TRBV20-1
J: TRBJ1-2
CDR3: SAYGTGADFNYGYT

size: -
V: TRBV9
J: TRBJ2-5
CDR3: ASSVADNRLAGISYNEQY

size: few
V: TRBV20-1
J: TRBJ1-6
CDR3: SAPAQGSSPLH

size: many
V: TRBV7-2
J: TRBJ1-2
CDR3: ASSRRTGANYGYT

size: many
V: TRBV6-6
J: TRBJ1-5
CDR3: ASTGPGSNQPQH

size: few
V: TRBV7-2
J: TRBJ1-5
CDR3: ASSLEGYGYQPQH

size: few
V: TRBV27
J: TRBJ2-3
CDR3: ASKFPGAGGRDTQY

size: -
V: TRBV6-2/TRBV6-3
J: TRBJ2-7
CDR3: ASTPGEAYEQY